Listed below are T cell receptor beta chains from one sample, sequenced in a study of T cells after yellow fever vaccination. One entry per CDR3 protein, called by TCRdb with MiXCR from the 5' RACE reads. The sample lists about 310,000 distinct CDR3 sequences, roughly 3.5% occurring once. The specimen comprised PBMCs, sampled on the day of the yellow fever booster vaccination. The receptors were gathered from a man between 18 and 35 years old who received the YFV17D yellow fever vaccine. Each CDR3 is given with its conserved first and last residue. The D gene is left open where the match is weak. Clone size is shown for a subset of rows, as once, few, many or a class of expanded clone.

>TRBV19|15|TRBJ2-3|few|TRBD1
TGTGCCACTATCGACAGGGGGCAGAGCACAGATACGCAGTATTTT
CATIDRGQSTDTQYF
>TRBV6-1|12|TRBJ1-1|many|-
TGTGCCAGCAGTGAATTTAACACTGAAGCTTTCTTT
CASSEFNTEAFF
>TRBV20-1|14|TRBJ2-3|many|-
TGCAGTGCTAGAGATTCCACTAGCACAGATACGCAGTATTTT
CSARDSTSTDTQYF
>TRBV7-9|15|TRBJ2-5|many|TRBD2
TGTGCCAGCAGCTTAACCAGCGGGGGGCTTAAGACCCAGTACTTC
CASSLTSGGLKTQYF
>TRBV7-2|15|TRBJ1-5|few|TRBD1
TGTGCCAGCAGCTTGAACGGACAGGGGGCTCAGCCCCAGCATTTT
CASSLNGQGAQPQHF
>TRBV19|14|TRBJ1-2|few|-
TGTGCCAGTAGTCCCCATTCTGGGGTAGGTGGCTACACCTTC
CASSPHSGVGGYTF
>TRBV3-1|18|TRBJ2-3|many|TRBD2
TGTGCCAGCAGCGGGTTTGGTGGGGAGGGATCACCCACAGATACGCAGTATTTT
CASSGFGGEGSPTDTQYF
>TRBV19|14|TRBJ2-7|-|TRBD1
TGTGCCAGTAGTGTCCGGGACAGATCCTACGAGCAGTACTTC
CASSVRDRSYEQYF
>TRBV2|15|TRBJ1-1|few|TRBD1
TGTGCCAGCAATAGTCCGGGACAGGGGAACACTGAAGCTTTCTTT
CASNSPGQGNTEAFF
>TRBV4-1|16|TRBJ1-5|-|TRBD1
TGCGCCAGCAGCCAAGATGAGGGACAGTATTATCAGCCCCAGCATTTT
CASSQDEGQYYQPQHF
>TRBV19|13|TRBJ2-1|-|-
TGTGCCAGTAGTTTTTGGGTCCAGGGCGAGCAGTTCTTC
CASSFWVQGEQFF
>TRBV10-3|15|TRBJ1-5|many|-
TGTGCCATCAGTGATCAGGGGAGGAGGTATCAGCCCCAGCATTTT
CAISDQGRRYQPQHF
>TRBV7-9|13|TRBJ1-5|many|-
TGTGCCAGCAGCTACCTGGACAATCAGCCCCAGCATTTT
CASSYLDNQPQHF
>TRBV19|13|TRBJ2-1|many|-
TGTGCCAGTGGATGGGGCGGGGACGATGAGCAGTTCTTC
CASGWGGDDEQFF
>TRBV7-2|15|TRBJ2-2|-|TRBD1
TGTGCCAGCAGCGAGGTGGCAGGGGGAGCGGGGGAGCTGTTTTTT
CASSEVAGGAGELFF
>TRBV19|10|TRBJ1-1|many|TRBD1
TGTCGGACAGGGAACACTGAAGCTTTCTTT
CRTGNTEAFF
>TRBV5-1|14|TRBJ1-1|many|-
TGCGCCAGCAGCCTGGAACAGGGTTGGACTGATGCTTTCTTT
CASSLEQGWTDAFF
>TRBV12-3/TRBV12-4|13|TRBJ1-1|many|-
TGTGCCAGCACCGAGGGGGGCTTTCCCGTCGCTTTCTTT
CASTEGGFPVAFF
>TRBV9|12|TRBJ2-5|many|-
TGTGCCAGCAGCGATAACCAAGAGACCCAGTACTTC
CASSDNQETQYF
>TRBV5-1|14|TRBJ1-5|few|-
TGCGCCAGCTCGACAGGAGTGGCGCGTTCGCCCCAGCATTTT
CASSTGVARSPQHF
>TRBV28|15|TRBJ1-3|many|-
TGTGCCAGCAGTTTTAGGCCTTCCTCTGGAAACACCATATATTTT
CASSFRPSSGNTIYF
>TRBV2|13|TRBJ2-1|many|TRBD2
TGTGCCAGCAGTGGGGACCAGCGGGGCAAGCAGTTCTTC
CASSGDQRGKQFF
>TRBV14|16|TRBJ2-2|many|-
TGTGCCAGCAGCCAAGAGGTGGGCAGAACCACCGGGGAGCTGTTTTTT
CASSQEVGRTTGELFF
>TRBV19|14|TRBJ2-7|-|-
TGTGCCAGTAGTATAGGCAGCGGTCCCCGCGAGCAGTACTTC
CASSIGSGPREQYF
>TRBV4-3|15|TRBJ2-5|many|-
TGCGCCAGCAGCCAAGATCCAGGGGTTGGGGAGACCCAGTACTTC
CASSQDPGVGETQYF
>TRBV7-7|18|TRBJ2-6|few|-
TGTGCCAGCAGCTTAGGAATACAGGGTGGATCTGGGGCCAACGTCCTGACTTTC
CASSLGIQGGSGANVLTF
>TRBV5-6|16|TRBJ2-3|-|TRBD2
TGTGCCAGCAGTCCGCTAGCGGGGGCATCTCCAGATACGCAGTATTTT
CASSPLAGASPDTQYF
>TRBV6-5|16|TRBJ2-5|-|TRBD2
TGTGCCAGCACGACAGGGAGACTAGCGGGCCTAGAGACCCAGTACTTC
CASTTGRLAGLETQYF